This T cell receptor (beta chain) was obtained from a study of CD8 T cells in Susac syndrome. The CDR3 loop spans 13 amino acids. V shed 6 bases and J 2 bases; nucleotides not matched to a gene: 5. Germline lookup yields CDR1 SQVTM and CDR2 ANQGSEA. An input of roughly 0.5 to 1 ug of RNA was subjected to reverse transcription using random hexamers. One entry per CDR3 protein results from TCRdb running MiXCR on the immunoSEQ multiplex PCR reads. This repertoire shows some 100,000 distinct CDR3 sequences, 95% found once; its top ten account for 0.25% to 0.35%. Negative isolation yielded CD8+ and CD4+ T cells; FACS enriched TEMRA cells.

The V gene is TRBV29-1, the J gene TRBJ2-7; 9 bases align to TRBD1. The sequenced sample was CD8+ T cells from PBMCs. The origin of this receptor is a human donor with Susac syndrome. The CDR3 is CSVGDRATYEQYF. CDR3 nucleotides: TGCAGCGTGGGGGACAGGGCCACCTACGAGCAGTACTTC.